This T cell receptor (beta chain) derives from a study of post-analysis software for immune sequencing data. At the level of the study: Relapsing-remitting, secondary progressive and progressive-relapsing forms of multiple sclerosis all featured among disease courses.

This clonotype has a handful of counts. Its specificity is not known. Unique molecular identifiers were present in the TCR beta cDNA libraries. TCRdb independently ran MiXCR on the PCR reads; one entry per CDR3 protein. The repertoire holds roughly 410,000 distinct CDR3 sequences, with 30% to 45% as singletons. Study-wide results and limits: Multiple sclerosis patients had significantly lower normalized Chao1 diversity than controls.

Sequencing input: blood. The clonotype originates from a girl between 10 and 17 years old with multiple sclerosis.

The chain's CDR3 is CASSHSAADEAFF. The CDR3 DNA follows: TGTGCCAGCAGCCATTCCGCGGCGGATGAAGCTTTCTTT. The chain recombines TRBV3-1 with TRBJ1-1; D is ambiguous. Per germline, CDR1 LGHDT and CDR2 YNNKEL (reference sequence). This CDR3 comprises 13 residues. The ends were cut back, 3 bases at V and 7 bases at J, with 12 bases in the middle.